These T cell receptor beta chains were read from a single sample in a study of blood T cell repertoires in COVID-19. Here immunoSEQ multiplex PCR was the method, and the copy in TCRdb shows in-frame clones only, minus some. The repertoire holds 80,000 to 130,000 clones, with 88% as singletons. Sequencing input: peripheral blood. These receptors originate from a woman in her sixties or seventies with acute or convalescent COVID-19. Each CDR3 is given with its conserved first and last residue. The D gene is left open where the match is weak. The size field is filled for only some rows; it gives once, few, many or a size class.

D	length	V	size	J	DNA	CDR3
.	15	TRBV19	.	TRBJ2-1	TGTGCCAGTAGTATAGGTCACACAGGCTACAATGAGCAGTTCTTC	CASSIGHTGYNEQFF
.	13	TRBV27	few	TRBJ1-2	TGTGCCAGCAGTTACTCGCATTCCTATGGCTACACCTTC	CASSYSHSYGYTF
.	16	TRBV5-1	.	TRBJ2-3	TGCGCCAGCAGCTTGGGAGCAGGGACTAGCACAGATACGCAGTATTTT	CASSLGAGTSTDTQYF
TRBD1	15	TRBV10-2	.	TRBJ1-5	TGCGCCAGCAGTGTGACAGGGTTTGGCAATCAGCCCCAGCATTTT	CASSVTGFGNQPQHF
TRBD1	15	TRBV28	.	TRBJ1-6	TGTGCCAGCAGTAAAGGACAGGCGTCGAATTCACCCCTCCACTTT	CASSKGQASNSPLHF
.	13	TRBV12-5	.	TRBJ2-1	TGTGCTAGTGGTTTGTACGAGGCGGGAAAGCAGTTCTTC	CASGLYEAGKQFF
TRBD2	15	TRBV5-4	.	TRBJ2-7	TGTGCCAGCAGCACCCCGGGCGGGGGTCCCTACGAGCAGTACTTC	CASSTPGGGPYEQYF
.	16	TRBV10-2	.	TRBJ2-2	TGCGCCAGCAGGGAAAGCGGGTTCGCGAACACCGGGGAGCTGTTTTTT	CASRESGFANTGELFF
.	14	TRBV6-5	.	TRBJ1-1	TGTGCCAGCAGACAGGGCGAAGTTTCAGGTGAAGCTTTCTTT	CASRQGEVSGEAFF
.	13	TRBV6-5	.	TRBJ2-7	TGTGCCAGCAAATTTCTGGCTTTCTACGAGCAGTACTTC	CASKFLAFYEQYF
TRBD1	14	TRBV9	.	TRBJ1-2	TGTGCCAGCAGCCCCGAGGACAGGGGTGGTGGCTACACCTTC	CASSPEDRGGGYTF
.	14	TRBV10-2	.	TRBJ2-1	TGCGCCAGCAGTGAAGAGCGGACCTACGGTGAGCAGTTCTTC	CASSEERTYGEQFF
.	13	TRBV6-2/TRBV6-3	.	TRBJ1-5	TGTGCCAGCAGTTACTCGACACGGGGGGACCAGCATTTT	CASSYSTRGDQHF
.	12	TRBV5-1	.	TRBJ1-6	TGCGCCAGCCATAACGGTGATTCACCCCTCCACTTT	CASHNGDSPLHF
.	14	TRBV5-1	.	TRBJ2-2	TGCGCCAGCAGCGCCTACAGTAGTGCCGGGGAGCTGTTTTTT	CASSAYSSAGELFF
.	16	TRBV28	.	TRBJ2-1	TGTGCCAGCAGTCCAAGCAGGGGCCCCGCCTACAATGAGCAGTTCTTC	CASSPSRGPAYNEQFF
TRBD1	14	TRBV5-1	once	TRBJ1-2	TGCGCCAGCAGAACCGGGACAGGGTTCTATGGCTACACCTTC	CASRTGTGFYGYTF
.	14	TRBV6-8	.	TRBJ1-4	TGTGCCAGCAGTTACAATGACAGGCGAGAAAAACTGTTTTTT	CASSYNDRREKLFF
TRBD1	16	TRBV19	.	TRBJ2-4	TGTGCCAGTAGTAGCTACAGGGGAATTGCCAAAAACATTCAGTACTTC	CASSSYRGIAKNIQYF
TRBD1	14	TRBV9	.	TRBJ1-3	TGTGCCAGCGGCCCAGGGGGCGGTGGAAACACCATATATTTT	CASGPGGGGNTIYF
TRBD2	14	TRBV7-8	.	TRBJ2-3	TGTGCCAGCAGCTTTTTAGCGGGAGGGGATACGCAGTATTTT	CASSFLAGGDTQYF
.	12	TRBV6-5	once	TRBJ1-2	TGTGCCAGCCGATGGGACACCTATGGCTACACCTTC	CASRWDTYGYTF
.	15	TRBV19	.	TRBJ2-1	TGTGCCAGTAGTAAGGCGCATAGCTTGTTTGGTGAGCAGTTCTTC	CASSKAHSLFGEQFF
.	16	TRBV7-6	once	TRBJ2-2	TGTGCCAGCAGCTTAAATCAGGAGGGGTTCGGCGGGGAGCTGTTTTTT	CASSLNQEGFGGELFF
.	13	TRBV18	once	TRBJ2-1	TGTGCCAGCTCACTCCTACTAGTCAATGAGCAGTTCTTC	CASSLLLVNEQFF
TRBD2	14	TRBV6-5	once	TRBJ2-5	TGTGCCAGCGGGGGACTAGCCCGAGGGGAGACCCAGTACTTC	CASGGLARGETQYF
TRBD2	17	TRBV19	.	TRBJ2-5	TGTGCCAGTAGTATAATCCGAGCGGGAGGACGCCAAGAGACCCAGTACTTC	CASSIIRAGGRQETQYF
.	15	TRBV9	.	TRBJ2-1	TGTGCCAGCAGCCCGCGGGTTAGCTCCTACAATGAGCAGTTCTTC	CASSPRVSSYNEQFF
.	17	TRBV15	.	TRBJ2-5	TGTGCCACCAGCAGAGATCTCGTGGGGCAGGGGGGAGAGACCCAGTACTTC	CATSRDLVGQGGETQYF
TRBD1	16	TRBV3-1/TRBV3-2	.	TRBJ2-1	TGTGCCAGCAGCCTAAGGGGGACAGGGAGAAACAATGAGCAGTTCTTC	CASSLRGTGRNNEQFF
TRBD1	15	TRBV28	.	TRBJ1-5	TGTGCCAGCAGTCTCCGGACAGGGGTAAGTCAGCCCCAGCATTTT	CASSLRTGVSQPQHF
TRBD1	16	TRBV30	.	TRBJ1-6	TGTGCCTGGAGTCTACAGGGGGCATGGGGGGCCTCACCCCTCCACTTT	CAWSLQGAWGASPLHF
.	14	TRBV6-6	once	TRBJ2-5	TGTGCCAGCAGTTACTCGCGGGGTGGGGAGACCCAGTACTTC	CASSYSRGGETQYF
TRBD2	15	TRBV30	.	TRBJ2-1	TGTGCCTGCCCAGGACTAGCGGGAGATCCATATGAGCAGTTCTTC	CACPGLAGDPYEQFF
TRBD2	16	TRBV24-1	.	TRBJ2-1	TGTGCCACCAGCGCCGTTGGAGCGGGAGAGAGGAATGAGCAGTTCTTC	CATSAVGAGERNEQFF
TRBD2	19	TRBV7-7	.	TRBJ2-2	TGTGCTAGCAGCCCCGGGACTAGCGGGAGTTGGGGAAAGAGCGGGGAGCTGTTTTTT	CASSPGTSGSWGKSGELFF
TRBD1	14	TRBV7-9	.	TRBJ1-2	TGTGCCAGCAGCTCGGACAGGGGAAACTATGGCTACACCTTC	CASSSDRGNYGYTF
.	14	TRBV14	.	TRBJ1-2	TGTGCCAGCAGCCAAGAGAGGCTTAACTATGGCTACACCTTC	CASSQERLNYGYTF
.	16	TRBV2	once	TRBJ1-6	TGTGCCAGCAGTGAAGACCCCAGGGGCAACTATTCACCCCTCCACTTT	CASSEDPRGNYSPLHF
TRBD1	16	TRBV5-1	.	TRBJ1-3	TGCGCCAGCAGCTTAACAGGGGAAGCTATTGGAAACACCATATATTTT	CASSLTGEAIGNTIYF
.	17	TRBV29-1	.	TRBJ1-1	TGCAGCGTTGGGAGACTTCCCGGGAGAACCATGAACACTGAAGCTTTCTTT	CSVGRLPGRTMNTEAFF
TRBD1	16	TRBV9	few	TRBJ2-7	TGTGCCAGCAGCGTGAGCGGGACAGGGGGGACCTACGAGCAGTACTTC	CASSVSGTGGTYEQYF
TRBD1	13	TRBV30	.	TRBJ1-1	TGTGCCTGGAGTTTTGGGACAGACACTGAAGCTTTCTTT	CAWSFGTDTEAFF
.	13	TRBV6-5	.	TRBJ2-7	TGTGCCAGCAGCGCGGGGATCACTTACGAGCAGTACTTC	CASSAGITYEQYF
TRBD1	15	TRBV7-7	.	TRBJ1-4	TGTGCTAGCAGCGTACAGACAGGGGGAAATGAAAAACTGTTTTTT	CASSVQTGGNEKLFF
.	15	TRBV6-1	.	TRBJ2-4	TGTGCCAGCAGTGACGACAGGCGGCGTAAAAACATTCAGTACTTC	CASSDDRRRKNIQYF
TRBD2	16	TRBV4-2	.	TRBJ2-2	TGTGCCAGCAGCCTAACTAGCGGGAGGGACACCGGGGAGCTGTTTTTT	CASSLTSGRDTGELFF
TRBD1	17	TRBV9	.	TRBJ2-5	TGTGCCAGCAGCGCCCGTCCCGGGACAGGGGTTCCAGAGACCCAGTACTTC	CASSARPGTGVPETQYF
.	15	TRBV19	.	TRBJ2-1	TGTGCCAGTAGTGCCTACAGCGGATCCTACAATGAGCAGTTCTTC	CASSAYSGSYNEQFF
TRBD1	13	TRBV6-6	.	TRBJ2-1	TGTGCCAGCAGTTACACGACAGGGGGTGAGCAGTTCTTC	CASSYTTGGEQFF
TRBD2	16	TRBV2	.	TRBJ2-3	TGTGCCAGCAGTCCCAGGACTAGCGGGATCCGAGATACGCAGTATTTT	CASSPRTSGIRDTQYF
.	18	TRBV25-1	medium-sized	TRBJ1-3	TGTGCCAGCAGTGATGGGCCGACAGACTCTGACTCTGGAAACACCATATATTTT	CASSDGPTDSDSGNTIYF
TRBD1	15	TRBV5-4	.	TRBJ1-2	TGTGCCAGCAGCGAACGGACAGGGGGGAATTACGGCTACACCTTC	CASSERTGGNYGYTF
TRBD2	14	TRBV6-4	.	TRBJ2-1	TGTGCCAGCAGTTCTAGCGGGAGCAGCAATGAGCAGTTCTTC	CASSSSGSSNEQFF